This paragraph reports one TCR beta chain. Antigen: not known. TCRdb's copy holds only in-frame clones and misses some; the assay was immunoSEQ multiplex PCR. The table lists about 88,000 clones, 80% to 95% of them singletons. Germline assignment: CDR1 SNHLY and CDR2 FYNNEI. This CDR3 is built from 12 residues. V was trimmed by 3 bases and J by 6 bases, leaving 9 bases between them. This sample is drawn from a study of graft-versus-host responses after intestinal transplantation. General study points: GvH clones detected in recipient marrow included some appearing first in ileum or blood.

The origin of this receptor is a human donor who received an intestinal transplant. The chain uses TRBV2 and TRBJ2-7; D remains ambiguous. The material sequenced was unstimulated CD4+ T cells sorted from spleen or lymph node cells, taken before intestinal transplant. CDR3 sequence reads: CASSDPRIEQYF. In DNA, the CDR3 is TGTGCCAGCAGTGATCCGCGCATCGAGCAGTACTTC.